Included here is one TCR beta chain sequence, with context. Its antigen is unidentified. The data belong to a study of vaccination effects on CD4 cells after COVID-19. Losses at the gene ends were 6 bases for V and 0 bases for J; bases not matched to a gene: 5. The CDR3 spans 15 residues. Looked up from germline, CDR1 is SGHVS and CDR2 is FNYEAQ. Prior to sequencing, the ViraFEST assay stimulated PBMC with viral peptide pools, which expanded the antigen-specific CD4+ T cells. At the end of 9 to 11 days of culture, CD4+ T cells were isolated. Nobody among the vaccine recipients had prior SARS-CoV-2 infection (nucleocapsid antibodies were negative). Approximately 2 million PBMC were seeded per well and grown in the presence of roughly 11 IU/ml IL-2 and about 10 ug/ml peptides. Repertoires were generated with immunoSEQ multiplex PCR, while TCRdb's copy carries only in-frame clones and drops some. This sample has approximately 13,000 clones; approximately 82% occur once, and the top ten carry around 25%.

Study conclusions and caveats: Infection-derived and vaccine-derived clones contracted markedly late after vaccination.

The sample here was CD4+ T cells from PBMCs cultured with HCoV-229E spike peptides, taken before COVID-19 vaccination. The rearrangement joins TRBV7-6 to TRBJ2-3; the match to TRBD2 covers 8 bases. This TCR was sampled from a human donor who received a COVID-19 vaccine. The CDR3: CASSQAGASTDTQYF. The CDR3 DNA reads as TGTGCCAGCAGTCAAGCGGGGGCTAGCACAGATACGCAGTATTTT. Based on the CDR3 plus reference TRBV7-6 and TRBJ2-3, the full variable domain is GAGVSQSPRYKVTKRGQDVALRCDPISGHVSLYWYRQALGQGPEFLTYFNYEAQQDKSGLPNDRFSAERPEGSISTLTIQRTEQRDSAMYRCASSQAGASTDTQYFGPGTRLTVL.